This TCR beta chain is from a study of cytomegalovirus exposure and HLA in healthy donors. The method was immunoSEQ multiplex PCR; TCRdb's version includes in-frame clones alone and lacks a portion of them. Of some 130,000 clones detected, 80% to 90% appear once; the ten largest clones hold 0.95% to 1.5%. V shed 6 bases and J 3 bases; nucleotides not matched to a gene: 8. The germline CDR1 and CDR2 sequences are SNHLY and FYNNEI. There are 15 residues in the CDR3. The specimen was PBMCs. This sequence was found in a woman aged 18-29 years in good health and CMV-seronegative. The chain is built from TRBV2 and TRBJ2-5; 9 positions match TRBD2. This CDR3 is CASSDVSGGEETQYF. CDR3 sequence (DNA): TGTGCCAGCAGCGATGTTAGCGGGGGTGAAGAGACCCAGTACTTC. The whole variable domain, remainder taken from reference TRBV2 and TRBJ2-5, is EPEVTQTPSHQVTQMGQEVILRCVPISNHLYFYWYRQILGQKVEFLVSFYNNEISEKSEIFDDQFSVERPDGSNFTLKIRSTKLEDSAMYFCASSDVSGGEETQYFGPGTRLLVL.